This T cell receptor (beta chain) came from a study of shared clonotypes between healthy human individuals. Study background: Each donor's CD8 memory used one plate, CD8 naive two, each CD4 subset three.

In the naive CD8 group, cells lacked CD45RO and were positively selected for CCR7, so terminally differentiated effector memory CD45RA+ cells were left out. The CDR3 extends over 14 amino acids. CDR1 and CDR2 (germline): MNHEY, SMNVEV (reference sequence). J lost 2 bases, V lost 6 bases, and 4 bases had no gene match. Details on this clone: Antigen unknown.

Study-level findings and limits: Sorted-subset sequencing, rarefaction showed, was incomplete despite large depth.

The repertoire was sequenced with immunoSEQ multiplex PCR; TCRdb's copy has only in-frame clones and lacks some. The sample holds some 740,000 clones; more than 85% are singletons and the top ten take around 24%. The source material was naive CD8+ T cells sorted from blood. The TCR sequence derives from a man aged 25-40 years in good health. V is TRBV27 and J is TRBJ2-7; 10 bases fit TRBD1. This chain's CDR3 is CASRGQGPAYEQYF. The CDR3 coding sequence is TGTGCCAGCAGGGGACAGGGGCCCGCCTACGAGCAGTACTTC.